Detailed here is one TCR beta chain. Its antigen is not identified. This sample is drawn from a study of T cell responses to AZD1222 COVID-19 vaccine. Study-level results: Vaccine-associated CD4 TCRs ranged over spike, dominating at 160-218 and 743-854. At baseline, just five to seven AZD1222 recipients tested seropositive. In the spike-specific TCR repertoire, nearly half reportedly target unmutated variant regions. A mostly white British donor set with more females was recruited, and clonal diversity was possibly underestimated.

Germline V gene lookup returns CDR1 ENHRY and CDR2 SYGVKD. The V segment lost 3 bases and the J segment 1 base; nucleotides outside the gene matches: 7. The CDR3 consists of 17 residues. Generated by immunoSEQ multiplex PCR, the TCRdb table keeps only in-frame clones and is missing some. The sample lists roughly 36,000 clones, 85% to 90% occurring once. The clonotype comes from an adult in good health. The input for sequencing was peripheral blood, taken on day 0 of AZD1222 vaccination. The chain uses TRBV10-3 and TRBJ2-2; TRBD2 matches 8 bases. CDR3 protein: CAISDIASGGNTGELFF. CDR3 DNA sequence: TGTGCCATCAGTGACATCGCGAGCGGGGGGAACACCGGGGAGCTGTTTTTT.